Sequencing of this TCR beta chain was carried out in a study of cytomegalovirus exposure and HLA in healthy donors. PCR primers comprised 60 Vbeta and 13 Jbeta primers. Repertoires were generated with immunoSEQ multiplex PCR, while TCRdb's copy carries only in-frame clones and drops some. This repertoire shows roughly 170,000 clones, around 84% found once; its top ten account for about 1.3%. This clone was observed a few times. Its antigen remains unknown. This CDR3 has 16 amino acids. Per germline, CDR1 GTSNPN and CDR2 SVGIG (reference sequence). V was trimmed by 2 bases and J by 1 base, leaving 17 bases between them. Broader study findings: The study dropped some indistinguishable V segments, TRBV6-2 and TRBV6-3 among them.

The chain recombines TRBV30 with TRBJ1-1; TRBD1 might be the D (5 bases). This clonotype originated in a girl aged 2 to 10 in good health and CMV-seropositive. Sequenced material: PBMCs. The CDR3, as DNA: TGTGCCTGGAGTAGGGCCCCCGGGGGGACGAACACTGAAGCTTTCTTT. Amino acids: CAWSRAPGGTNTEAFF.